The rows below give T cell receptor beta chains drawn from one sample of a study of T cells in Graves' hyperthyroidism and ophthalmopathy. TCRdb reprocessed the multiplex PCR reads with MiXCR, giving one entry per CDR3 protein. The data show about 640,000 distinct CDR3 sequences, with under 25% seen just once and under 35% held by the top ten. Sequencing was performed on blood. The receptors were sampled from a man aged 25-45 years with Graves' ophthalmopathy. CDR3s include the opening cysteine and the closing phenylalanine or tryptophan. The order of the fields is J gene, clone size, D gene, V gene, CDR3 length, CDR3 DNA, CDR3 protein. The D gene is left open where the match is weak. A row's size may be missing; if present it is once, few, many or a size class.

J gene: TRBJ2-2; clone size: -; D gene: -; V gene: TRBV30; CDR3 length: 15; CDR3 DNA: TGTGCCTGGAGTGTCCTAGCAGAGAACACCGGGGAGCTGTTTTTT; CDR3 protein: CAWSVLAENTGELFF
J gene: TRBJ2-1; clone size: many; D gene: -; V gene: TRBV12-3/TRBV12-4; CDR3 length: 16; CDR3 DNA: TGTGCCAGCAGTTTTGACCCTCCCGGGACTCTTGGGGAGCAGTTCTTC; CDR3 protein: CASSFDPPGTLGEQFF
J gene: TRBJ2-2; clone size: -; D gene: -; V gene: TRBV14; CDR3 length: 14; CDR3 DNA: TGTGCCAGCAGCCAATACAGTGCCACCGGGGAGCTGTTTTTT; CDR3 protein: CASSQYSATGELFF
J gene: TRBJ2-1; clone size: few; D gene: TRBD2; V gene: TRBV28; CDR3 length: 15; CDR3 DNA: TGTGCCAGCAGTTCTTCAGGGACTAGCTTTGATGAGCAGTTCTTC; CDR3 protein: CASSSSGTSFDEQFF
J gene: TRBJ2-1; clone size: -; D gene: -; V gene: TRBV5-1; CDR3 length: 16; CDR3 DNA: TGCGCCAGCAGCTTGGAGGTTAGCGGAACCTACAATGAGCAGTTCTTC; CDR3 protein: CASSLEVSGTYNEQFF
J gene: TRBJ1-3; clone size: few; D gene: -; V gene: TRBV6-6; CDR3 length: 15; CDR3 DNA: TGTGCCAGCAGTTACTCGACACCATCTGGAAACACCATATATTTT; CDR3 protein: CASSYSTPSGNTIYF
J gene: TRBJ2-7; clone size: -; D gene: TRBD2; V gene: TRBV2; CDR3 length: 13; CDR3 DNA: TGTGCCAGCAGTACTAGCGCCTGGTACGAGCAGTACTTC; CDR3 protein: CASSTSAWYEQYF
J gene: TRBJ2-1; clone size: -; D gene: TRBD2; V gene: TRBV7-6; CDR3 length: 16; CDR3 DNA: TGTGCCAGCAGCTTAGCGGTCGCGGGAGCCTACAATGAGCAGTTCTTC; CDR3 protein: CASSLAVAGAYNEQFF
J gene: TRBJ1-2; clone size: -; D gene: -; V gene: TRBV9; CDR3 length: 14; CDR3 DNA: TGTGCCAGCAGCACCCGTGGAGGGTTTGACGGCTACACCTTC; CDR3 protein: CASSTRGGFDGYTF
J gene: TRBJ2-1; clone size: -; D gene: -; V gene: TRBV7-9; CDR3 length: 15; CDR3 DNA: TGTGCCAGCAGCACAAGCCGGGGCCCCTACAATGAGCAGTTCTTC; CDR3 protein: CASSTSRGPYNEQFF
J gene: TRBJ1-2; clone size: -; D gene: TRBD1; V gene: TRBV20-1; CDR3 length: 13; CDR3 DNA: TGCAGTGCTAGCTTAACAGGGGTATATGGCTACACCTTC; CDR3 protein: CSASLTGVYGYTF
J gene: TRBJ2-1; clone size: -; D gene: -; V gene: TRBV4-2; CDR3 length: 14; CDR3 DNA: TGTGCCAGCAGCCAGATTCGGGACTCTCTGGAGCAGTTCTTC; CDR3 protein: CASSQIRDSLEQFF
J gene: TRBJ2-7; clone size: many; D gene: TRBD2; V gene: TRBV28; CDR3 length: 15; CDR3 DNA: TGTGCCAGCAGTTCGACCGGGACTAGCGTCTACGAGCAGTACTTC; CDR3 protein: CASSSTGTSVYEQYF
J gene: TRBJ2-7; clone size: many; D gene: -; V gene: TRBV2; CDR3 length: 12; CDR3 DNA: TGTGCCAGCAGTGAACGGGCCTACGAGCAGTACTTC; CDR3 protein: CASSERAYEQYF
J gene: TRBJ2-7; clone size: many; D gene: -; V gene: TRBV7-2; CDR3 length: 16; CDR3 DNA: TGTGCCAGCAGCCTCAACGGGGACAACAGATACTACGAGCAGTACTTC; CDR3 protein: CASSLNGDNRYYEQYF
J gene: TRBJ1-1; clone size: few; D gene: -; V gene: TRBV15; CDR3 length: 18; CDR3 DNA: TGTGCCACCAGCTTATACGGACGGGGGGCCGCGAGGGCCACTGAAGCTTTCTTT; CDR3 protein: CATSLYGRGAARATEAFF
J gene: TRBJ1-2; clone size: -; D gene: TRBD1; V gene: TRBV20-1; CDR3 length: 12; CDR3 DNA: TGCAGTGCTAGACCCTTACAGGGGGCGTCCACCTTC; CDR3 protein: CSARPLQGASTF
J gene: TRBJ2-7; clone size: many; D gene: -; V gene: TRBV30; CDR3 length: 12; CDR3 DNA: TGTGCCTGGAGTGTGGGACCTTACGAGCAGTACTTC; CDR3 protein: CAWSVGPYEQYF
J gene: TRBJ2-7; clone size: few; D gene: -; V gene: TRBV29-1; CDR3 length: 12; CDR3 DNA: TGCAGCGTTGGGGGGGACGCCTACGAGCAGTACTTC; CDR3 protein: CSVGGDAYEQYF
J gene: TRBJ2-7; clone size: few; D gene: -; V gene: TRBV3-1; CDR3 length: 16; CDR3 DNA: TGTGCCAGCAGCCAAGATCCGCTTTTCACCTCCTACGAGCAGTACTTC; CDR3 protein: CASSQDPLFTSYEQYF
J gene: TRBJ2-5; clone size: few; D gene: TRBD2; V gene: TRBV7-2; CDR3 length: 15; CDR3 DNA: TGTGCCAGCAGCTCGACTAGCGGGAGTGTCGAGACCCAGTACTTC; CDR3 protein: CASSSTSGSVETQYF
J gene: TRBJ1-6; clone size: many; D gene: -; V gene: TRBV12-3/TRBV12-4; CDR3 length: 14; CDR3 DNA: TGTGCCAGCAGAGGTCGGGGGAATAATTCACCCCTCCACTTT; CDR3 protein: CASRGRGNNSPLHF
J gene: TRBJ2-1; clone size: -; D gene: -; V gene: TRBV29-1; CDR3 length: 13; CDR3 DNA: TGCAGCGTGCGTAAGACAGACCCTAATGAGCAGTTCTTC; CDR3 protein: CSVRKTDPNEQFF
J gene: TRBJ2-3; clone size: once; D gene: TRBD2; V gene: TRBV20-1; CDR3 length: 14; CDR3 DNA: TGCAGATTAGCGGGAGGTTTGAGCACAGATACGCAGTATTTT; CDR3 protein: CRLAGGLSTDTQYF
J gene: TRBJ2-7; clone size: -; D gene: -; V gene: TRBV12-3/TRBV12-4; CDR3 length: 14; CDR3 DNA: TGTGCCAGCAGTTTAGCGGAAACCCCCTACGAGCAGTACTTC; CDR3 protein: CASSLAETPYEQYF
J gene: TRBJ2-2; clone size: -; D gene: -; V gene: TRBV7-9; CDR3 length: 18; CDR3 DNA: TGTGCCAGCAGCCAACCTGGTAGTGGGGCTACCTACACCGGGGAGCTGTTTTTT; CDR3 protein: CASSQPGSGATYTGELFF
J gene: TRBJ2-1; clone size: -; D gene: TRBD2; V gene: TRBV5-4; CDR3 length: 14; CDR3 DNA: TGTGCCAGCAGCTTGGGACAGCGGGAACTGGGCCAGTTCTTC; CDR3 protein: CASSLGQRELGQFF
J gene: TRBJ2-1; clone size: many; D gene: -; V gene: TRBV11-2; CDR3 length: 14; CDR3 DNA: TGTGCCAGCAGCTTAGATCTCGGTAGCCATGAGCAGTTCTTC; CDR3 protein: CASSLDLGSHEQFF
J gene: TRBJ2-7; clone size: -; D gene: -; V gene: TRBV20-1; CDR3 length: 13; CDR3 DNA: TGCAGTGCTAGAGAGACACAGGGTTGGGAGCAGTACTTC; CDR3 protein: CSARETQGWEQYF
J gene: TRBJ1-2; clone size: few; D gene: TRBD1; V gene: TRBV30; CDR3 length: 14; CDR3 DNA: TGTGCCTGGAGTGGGGGACAGGGGGCTTATGGCTACACCTTC; CDR3 protein: CAWSGGQGAYGYTF
J gene: TRBJ1-1; clone size: many; D gene: -; V gene: TRBV30; CDR3 length: 11; CDR3 DNA: TGTGCCTGGAGTGTCGGGACTGAAGCTTTCTTT; CDR3 protein: CAWSVGTEAFF
J gene: TRBJ1-1; clone size: -; D gene: -; V gene: TRBV28; CDR3 length: 19; CDR3 DNA: TGTGCCAGCACCCCCCCTCCAGGACAGAGGGAGGGAAAGAACACTAAAGCTTTCTTT; CDR3 protein: CASTPPPGQREGKNTKAFF
J gene: TRBJ2-3; clone size: few; D gene: -; V gene: TRBV4-3; CDR3 length: 14; CDR3 DNA: TGCGCCAGGACTTCACAGTGCCCCACGGATACGCAGTATTTT; CDR3 protein: CARTSQCPTDTQYF
J gene: TRBJ2-2; clone size: few; D gene: TRBD2; V gene: TRBV14; CDR3 length: 16; CDR3 DNA: TGTGCCAGCAGCCAAGAACGACTAGCGTGGGGCGGGGAGCTGTTTTTT; CDR3 protein: CASSQERLAWGGELFF
J gene: TRBJ1-5; clone size: -; D gene: -; V gene: TRBV27; CDR3 length: 15; CDR3 DNA: TGTGCCAGCAGTTCCACGACAGGAGGCAATCAGCCCCAGCATTTT; CDR3 protein: CASSSTTGGNQPQHF
J gene: TRBJ2-1; clone size: -; D gene: -; V gene: TRBV7-2; CDR3 length: 12; CDR3 DNA: TGTGCCAGCAGCCCTCCACAGGGTGAGCAGTTCTTC; CDR3 protein: CASSPPQGEQFF
J gene: TRBJ2-2; clone size: few; D gene: -; V gene: TRBV5-1; CDR3 length: 18; CDR3 DNA: TGCGCCAGCAGCCCCTTTTATCTAGGGCGATCGAACACCGGGGAGCTGTTTTTT; CDR3 protein: CASSPFYLGRSNTGELFF
J gene: TRBJ2-7; clone size: few; D gene: TRBD1; V gene: TRBV7-6; CDR3 length: 15; CDR3 DNA: TGTGCCAGCAGCTTGGTACAGGGGAAATCCTACGAGCAGTACTTC; CDR3 protein: CASSLVQGKSYEQYF
J gene: TRBJ1-3; clone size: -; D gene: -; V gene: TRBV20-1; CDR3 length: 14; CDR3 DNA: TGCAGTGCTAGCGTCGACAGTTCTGGAAACACCATATATTTT; CDR3 protein: CSASVDSSGNTIYF
J gene: TRBJ1-1; clone size: many; D gene: -; V gene: TRBV12-3/TRBV12-4; CDR3 length: 12; CDR3 DNA: TGTGCCAGCAGTACAACAGGGAGAAGAGCTTTCTTT; CDR3 protein: CASSTTGRRAFF
J gene: TRBJ2-2; clone size: -; D gene: TRBD2; V gene: TRBV12-3/TRBV12-4; CDR3 length: 18; CDR3 DNA: TGTGCCAGCAGTTCAGTAGAGCGAGTAGCGGGAGTGAGCGGGGAGCTGTTTTTT; CDR3 protein: CASSSVERVAGVSGELFF